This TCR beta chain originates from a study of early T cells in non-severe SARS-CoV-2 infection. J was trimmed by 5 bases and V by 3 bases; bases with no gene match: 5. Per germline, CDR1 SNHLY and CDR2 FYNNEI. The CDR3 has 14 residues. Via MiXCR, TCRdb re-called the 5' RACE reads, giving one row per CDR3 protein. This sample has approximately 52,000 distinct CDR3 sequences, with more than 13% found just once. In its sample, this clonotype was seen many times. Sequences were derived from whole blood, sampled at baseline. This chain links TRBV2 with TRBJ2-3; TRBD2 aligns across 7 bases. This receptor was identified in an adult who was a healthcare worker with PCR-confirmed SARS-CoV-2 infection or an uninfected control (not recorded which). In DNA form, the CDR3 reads TGTGCCAGCAGTGATATCTGGGAGGGAGATACGCAGTATTTT. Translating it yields CASSDIWEGDTQYF.